This TCR beta chain came from a study of cytomegalovirus exposure and HLA in healthy donors. The PCR used 60 Vbeta and 13 Jbeta primers. Profiled with immunoSEQ multiplex PCR; TCRdb holds only in-frame clones, not every one. The table records 190,000 or so clones, over 80% of them present only once. The CDR3 length is 14 residues. V was shortened by 2 bases and J by 4 bases, with 10 bases between the two germline ends. Germline CDR1 SGHTA, CDR2 FQGTGA. Study-wide results and caveats: Reports described diagnosis of cytomegalovirus status by the classifier as highly specific and sensitive. TCR beta chain V- and J-gene trimming was linked, in a later analysis, to a missense variant in DCLRE1C. On later analysis, the bulk of CMV-associated TCR beta chains appeared to be HLA-restricted.

Notes on this clone: The antigen is not known.

The receptor was derived from a man aged 50 to 59 in good health and CMV-seronegative. This rearrangement joins TRBV7-3 to TRBJ2-3, with D uncertain. Sequences were obtained from PBMCs. CDR3 sequence: CASSLGSAADTQYF. Written as DNA, the CDR3 is TGTGCCAGCAGCTTAGGGTCCGCGGCAGATACGCAGTATTTT. Variable domain in full (rest from reference TRBV7-3 and TRBJ2-3): GAGVSQTPSNKVTEKGKYVELRCDPISGHTALYWYRQSLGQGPEFLIYFQGTGAADDSGLPNDRFFAVRPEGSVSTLKIQRTERGDSAVYLCASSLGSAADTQYFGPGTRLTVL.